Following are 29 T cell receptor beta chains from one sample sequenced in a study of cytomegalovirus exposure and HLA in healthy donors. Both 60 Vbeta primers and 13 Jbeta primers went into the PCR. The assay was immunoSEQ multiplex PCR, and TCRdb's table has in-frame clones only and misses some. The top ten hold less than 0.9% of the sample, which has fewer than 200,000 clones, around 80% seen once. Specimen: PBMCs. The receptors derive from a female donor in good health and CMV-seronegative.

The chain carries TRBV19 and TRBJ1-2, with 7 nucleotides matching TRBD1. Germline V CDR1 and CDR2: LNHDA, SQIVND (reference sequence). The CDR3 covers 12 residues. CDR3 sequence reads: CDKTGYPYGYTF. In nucleotides, the CDR3 is TGTGACAAGACAGGGTATCCTTACGGCTACACCTTC.

The genes are TRBV6-5 and TRBJ2-7; TRBD1 matches at 7 bases. The CDR3 loop spans 15 amino acids. The V segment lost 5 bases and the J segment 2 bases; nucleotides outside the gene matches: 9. Looked up from germline, CDR1 is MNHEY and CDR2 is SVGAGI. The CDR3 DNA sequence: TGTGCCAGCAGTCAGGCGGGCAGGGGGACCTACGAGCAGTACTTC. Amino acids: CASSQAGRGTYEQYF.

This sequence joins TRBV30 and TRBJ1-3, with a possible D match to TRBD1 (5 bases). The germline gives CDR1 GTSNPN, CDR2 SVGIG (reference sequence). V lost 2 bases, J lost 0 bases, and 11 bases lay in between. This CDR3 comprises 15 residues. The CDR3 DNA follows: TGTGCCTGGAGTTGGAAGGGGATCTCTGGAAACACCATATATTTT. As protein: CAWSWKGISGNTIYF.

The chain links TRBV5-4 to TRBJ2-1; TRBD1 agrees at 9 bases. The germline gives CDR1 SGHNT, CDR2 YYREEE (reference sequence). This CDR3 is built from 15 residues. With V trimmed by 0 bases and J by 6 bases, 4 bases remained unmatched. CDR3 nucleotides: TGTGCCAGCAGCTTGGGGGGACAGGGCTTCAATGAGCAGTTCTTC. Translation gives CASSLGGQGFNEQFF.

This clone occurred a few times. The chain links TRBV6-5 to TRBJ1-1; possibly TRBD1 for D (6 bases). V lost 0 bases and J 4 bases, leaving 15 bases between the germline ends. The germline V gene has CDR1 MNHEY and CDR2 SVGAGI. The CDR3 runs 16 residues. CDR3 in DNA: TGTGCCAGCAGTTACTCGGGGGCAGGGCGCCGCACTGAAGCTTTCTTT. As protein: CASSYSGAGRRTEAFF.

J is TRBJ2-7 and V is TRBV11-2, with D uncertain. The CDR3 covers 14 residues. The V end lost 2 bases, the J end lost 2 bases, and 10 bases lay between the germline ends. Germline-derived CDR1 and CDR2 are SGHAT and FQNNGV. CDR3 region: CASSLIYAAYEQYF. CDR3 nucleotide sequence: TGTGCCAGCAGCTTAATTTACGCGGCCTACGAGCAGTACTTC.

This clone was seen once. The chain recombines TRBV19 with TRBJ2-2, with D unclear. Trimming removed 1 base from V and 6 bases from J, with 6 bases in between. Germline V gene sequence: CDR1 LNHDA, CDR2 SQIVND (reference sequence). This CDR3 region has 13 residues. CDR3: CASSIGLPGELFF. In DNA, the CDR3 is TGTGCCAGTAGTATAGGGCTCCCCGGGGAGCTGTTTTTT.

V gene TRBV9 combines with J gene TRBJ2-7, with TRBD1 matching 7 bases. Germline V gene sequence: CDR1 SGDLS, CDR2 YYNGEE. The CDR3 has 15 residues. J gave up 5 bases and V 1 base, and 9 bases lay outside the gene matches. CDR3 protein: CASSVRGDRVNEQYF. The CDR3, as DNA: TGTGCCAGCAGCGTAAGGGGAGACAGGGTGAACGAGCAGTACTTC.

The rearrangement uses TRBV18 and TRBJ1-1; D unresolved. This CDR3 has 13 residues. V was clipped by 0 bases and J by 10 bases, with 12 bases between them. The V gene's germline CDR1 is KGHSH and CDR2 LQKENI. The CDR3 reads CASSPPVRVVAFF. DNA for the CDR3: TGTGCCAGCTCACCACCCGTGAGAGTTGTAGCTTTCTTT.

The rearrangement joins TRBV27 to TRBJ2-5; tentatively, D is TRBD1 (6 bases). Trimming pared 2 bases from V and 5 bases from J, leaving 15 bases between. The length of the CDR3 is 15 residues. Germline-derived CDR1 and CDR2 are MNHEY and SMNVEV (reference sequence). CDR3 residues: CASSLTGRSKETQYF. CDR3 DNA: TGTGCCAGCAGTTTAACAGGGAGAAGTAAGGAGACCCAGTACTTC.

The chain couples TRBV6-1 to TRBJ1-5; possibly TRBD1 for D (6 bases). This CDR3 comprises 14 residues. Germline-derived CDR1 and CDR2 are MNHNS and SASEGT. The ends were cut back, 6 bases at V and 9 bases at J, with 18 bases in the middle. CDR3 region: CASRETGGHRPQHF. The DNA for the CDR3 is TGTGCCAGCAGGGAAACGGGGGGGCATCGGCCCCAGCATTTT.

This clone has ten or more counts. This chain uses TRBV5-1 with TRBJ1-3; D not certain. V was trimmed by 2 bases and J by 4 bases, leaving 13 bases between them. Germline CDR1 reads SGHRS; CDR2 reads YFSETQ. The CDR3 runs to 15 residues. The CDR3 sequence is CASSFGRITGNTIYF. CDR3 bases: TGCGCCAGCAGCTTTGGCAGGATTACAGGAAACACCATATATTTT.

The J gene is TRBJ1-2, the V gene TRBV5-5, with TRBD1 matching 8 bases. CDR3 size: 14 residues. J gave up 7 bases and V 3 bases, and 8 bases lay outside the gene matches. CDR1 SGHKS and CDR2 YYEKEE come from the germline V gene (reference sequence). The CDR3 nucleotides are TGTGCCAGCAGCTCGACAGGGGTATCGGGTGGCTACACCTTC. Translated, it gives CASSSTGVSGGYTF.

This clone was found a few times. The same CDR3 arises from other DNA sequences in this sample as well. The chain uses TRBV4-2 and TRBJ2-7; TRBD2 matches at 10 bases. There are 14 residues in the CDR3. The V segment lost 3 bases and the J segment 4 bases; nucleotides outside the gene matches: 3. The V gene's germline CDR1 is LGHNA and CDR2 YNFKEQ. CDR3 nucleotide sequence: TGTGCCAGCAGCCACGGACTAGCGGAATACGAGCAGTACTTC. As protein: CASSHGLAEYEQYF.

This clone was counted a single time. The junction differs from germline at one of its ends, possibly a read error. The rearrangement joins TRBV5-1 to TRBJ2-4; D perhaps matches TRBD2 (6 bases). The length of the CDR3 is 19 residues. Germline-derived CDR1 and CDR2 are SGHRS and YFSETQ. CDR3 amino acids: CASSAQPPTGTLAKNSQYF. The CDR3 bases are TGCGCCAGCAGCGCTCAACCTCCAACCGGGACTCTAGCCAAAAACAGTCAGTACTTC.

The table lists this clone with a few counts. The chain uses TRBV11-1 and TRBJ1-1, with D perhaps matching TRBD1 (5 bases). The CDR3 length is 14 residues. The V gene's germline CDR1 is SGHAT and CDR2 FQDESV (reference sequence). V was clipped by 0 bases and J by 6 bases, with 11 bases between them. CDR3 in DNA: TGTGCCAGCAGCTTAGCTCTGGGAGGGGCTGAAGCTTTCTTT. Its protein is CASSLALGGAEAFF. Based on the CDR3 plus reference TRBV11-1 and TRBJ1-1, the full variable domain is EAEVAQSPRYKITEKSQAVAFWCDPISGHATLYWYRQILGQGPELLVQFQDESVVDDSQLPKDRFSAERLKGVDSTLKIQPAELGDSAMYLCASSLALGGAEAFFGQGTRLTVV.

V is TRBV6-6 and J is TRBJ2-5, with TRBD2 as a possible D gene (5 bases). Germline CDR1 MNHNY, CDR2 SVGAGI (reference sequence). V shed 5 bases and J shed 5 bases, with 12 bases lying between them. The CDR3 is 13 residues long. This chain's CDR3 is CASSPGMGETQYF. The DNA for the CDR3 is TGTGCCAGCAGTCCCGGGATGGGCGAGACCCAGTACTTC.

V gene TRBV10-3 combines with J gene TRBJ2-1; the match to TRBD2 covers 11 bases. The ends lost 10 bases at V and 3 bases at J; junction bases unmatched: 8. The CDR3 consists of 15 residues. From germline, CDR1 is ENHRY and CDR2 SYGVKD. The CDR3 coding sequence is TGTGCCACCATGCAACTAGCGGGGGACTACAATGAGCAGTTCTTC. It yields the protein CATMQLAGDYNEQFF.

The rearrangement uses TRBV5-4 and TRBJ2-1, with 7 bases identical to TRBD2. V was clipped by 5 bases and J by 7 bases; unmatched bases: 15. Germline assignment: CDR1 SGHNT and CDR2 YYREEE (reference sequence). The CDR3 is 16 amino acids. This CDR3 is CASSSSKELAWNEQFF. CDR3 bases: TGTGCCAGCAGTTCATCGAAAGAACTAGCGTGGAATGAGCAGTTCTTC.

V and J are TRBV29-1 and TRBJ1-2; perhaps TRBD1 as D (6 bases). The CDR3 spans 13 residues. Germline V gives CDR1 SQVTM, CDR2 ANQGSEA. Trimming left V 6 bases short and J 4 bases short, with 15 bases between. This CDR3 is CSVNLQGTYGYTF. The CDR3 bases are TGCAGCGTCAACCTACAGGGAACCTATGGCTACACCTTC.

The V call is TRBV2, the J call TRBJ1-1, with D possibly TRBD1 on 6 matching bases. The V end lost 8 bases, the J end lost 0 bases, and 13 bases lay between the germline ends. From germline, CDR1 is SNHLY and CDR2 FYNNEI. This CDR3 contains 14 residues. In DNA, the CDR3 is TGTGCCAGCTCCGCAGGGGCGATGAACACTGAAGCTTTCTTT. Protein: CASSAGAMNTEAFF.

V gene TRBV7-9 combines with J gene TRBJ2-7, with D unresolved. From germline, CDR1 is SEHNR and CDR2 FQNEAQ (reference sequence). V was shortened by 1 base and J by 2 bases, with 6 bases between the two germline ends. The CDR3 consists of 13 residues. The CDR3 is CASSLVRAYEQYF. The CDR3 bases are TGTGCCAGCAGCTTAGTACGGGCCTACGAGCAGTACTTC.

This clone was observed a few times. In DNA, the CDR3 is TGTGCCAGCAGTTTACGATATGGGGGACAGGGGGCCCACGAGCAGTACTTC. It translates to CASSLRYGGQGAHEQYF. V gene TRBV28 combines with J gene TRBJ2-7; 12 positions agree with TRBD1. This CDR3 has 17 amino acids. In germline, CDR1 is MDHEN, CDR2 SYDVKM. Trimming cost V 2 bases and J 5 bases; bases outside gene matches: 10.

Comment on this clone: One junction end disagrees with the germline gene, perhaps due to a read error. The V gene is TRBV6-5, the J gene TRBJ2-6; D is possibly TRBD1 (5 bases). The CDR3 sequence is 14 residues long. Germline V gene sequence: CDR1 MNHEY, CDR2 SVGAGI. The CDR3 loop reads CASSRVSGANGLTF. DNA of the CDR3: TGTGCCAGCAGTAGAGTCTCTGGGGCCAACGGCCTGACTTTC.

This clone was found a few times. V usage is TRBV6-5 and J usage is TRBJ2-7; 9 bases match TRBD1. The germline V gene has CDR1 MNHEY and CDR2 SVGAGI. Trimming cost V 6 bases and J 3 bases; bases outside gene matches: 9. The CDR3 consists of 15 residues. The CDR3 sequence: CASSKPQGAVYEQYF. CDR3 nucleotide sequence: TGTGCCAGCAGCAAGCCACAGGGGGCGGTCTACGAGCAGTACTTC.

The chain carries TRBV28 and TRBJ1-1; D unclear. CDR1 MDHEN and CDR2 SYDVKM come from the germline V gene. The V gene lost 5 bases and the J gene lost 10 bases, with 14 bases spanning the gap. The CDR3 is 12 residues long. This chain's CDR3 is CASSNSLRVAFF. The CDR3 DNA reads TGTGCCAGCAGTAATAGCCTGAGGGTAGCTTTCTTT. Full variable domain (outside the CDR3, taken from reference TRBV28 and TRBJ1-1): DVKVTQSSRYLVKRTGEKVFLECVQDMDHENMFWYRQDPGLGLRLIYFSYDVKMKEKGDIPEGYSVSREKKERFSLILESASTNQTSMYLCASSNSLRVAFFGQGTRLTVV.

V is TRBV7-2 and J is TRBJ1-4, with D uncertain. This CDR3 spans 15 amino acids. V lost 5 bases to trimming and J lost 0 bases, with 10 bases between them. Germline V lookup: CDR1 SGHTA, CDR2 FQGNSA. The CDR3 sequence is CASSLQTTTNEKLFF. The DNA for the CDR3 is TGTGCCAGCAGCCTCCAGACTACAACTAATGAAAAACTGTTTTTT.

V usage is TRBV2 and J usage is TRBJ1-3; perhaps TRBD1 as D (5 bases). The CDR3 is 14 amino acids. The germline CDR1 and CDR2 sequences are SNHLY and FYNNEI. The V and J ends lost 7 bases and 4 bases respectively, with 14 bases between them. In nucleotides, the CDR3 is TGTGCCAGCAACGCAGGGAGGGTAGGAAACACCATATATTTT. Translation: CASNAGRVGNTIYF.

The chain employs TRBV9 and TRBJ2-7, with 10 positions matching TRBD1. J gave up 3 bases and V 3 bases, and 9 bases lay outside the gene matches. Germline CDR1 SGDLS, CDR2 YYNGEE. This CDR3 contains 16 residues. CDR3 nucleotides: TGTGCCAGCAGCGCTGTTCCGGGACAGGGGCTCTACGAGCAGTACTTC. Its protein product is CASSAVPGQGLYEQYF.